A selection of T cell receptor beta chains follows, all from one sample in a study of T-cell memory formation after mild COVID-19. TCRdb processed the 5' RACE reads anew with MiXCR; each CDR3 protein has one entry. The sample lists a few hundred thousand distinct CDR3 sequences, roughly 15% seen once, with around 20% in the top ten. The specimen was PBMCs or a T cell subset sorted from them (not recorded which). All receptors derive from a young man who had mild COVID-19 (a few samples of this study predate the infection). Cell type and time point are not known. The CDR3 runs from the conserved cysteine through the conserved F or W. Fields, in order: clone size, D gene, V gene, J gene, CDR3 protein, CDR3 DNA. The D gene is left open where the match is weak. Clone size is stated in some rows and not others, as once, few, many or a class when expanded.

>-|TRBD2|TRBV4-1|TRBJ2-2
CASSQVAGVHGELFF
TGCGCCAGCAGCCAAGTTGCGGGGGTGCACGGGGAGCTGTTTTTT
>-|-|TRBV6-5|TRBJ2-5
CASSSPRGAQRETQYF
TGTGCCAGCAGTTCCCCCCGGGGGGCGCAGAGAGAGACCCAGTACTTC
>few|TRBD1|TRBV5-1|TRBJ1-1
CASSQGQGNMNTEAFF
TGCGCCAGCAGCCAAGGACAGGGAAACATGAACACTGAAGCTTTCTTT
>few|-|TRBV20-1|TRBJ2-7
CSAEKGYEQYF
TGCAGTGCCGAGAAGGGCTACGAGCAGTACTTC
>-|-|TRBV5-1|TRBJ2-7
CASSLRATNYEQYF
TGCGCCAGCAGCCTCCGGGCTACGAACTACGAGCAGTACTTC
>few|-|TRBV19|TRBJ1-6
CASSIGPLYSPLHF
TGTGCCAGTAGTATAGGACCACTCTATTCACCCCTCCACTTT
>few|-|TRBV6-2/TRBV6-3|TRBJ1-5
CASSYSGSRPQHF
TGTGCCAGCAGTTACTCAGGGAGCCGACCCCAGCATTTT
>few|TRBD1|TRBV28|TRBJ2-5
CASSSPGQGTGETQYF
TGTGCCAGCAGTTCCCCGGGACAGGGCACCGGGGAGACCCAGTACTTC
>few|-|TRBV5-1|TRBJ1-1
CASGHEGYGTEAFF
TGCGCCAGCGGACACGAGGGCTACGGCACTGAAGCTTTCTTT
>many|-|TRBV29-1|TRBJ1-5
CSVATGLNQPQHF
TGCAGCGTGGCAACAGGGTTAAATCAGCCCCAGCATTTT
>many|TRBD1|TRBV12-3/TRBV12-4|TRBJ2-1
CASSSGTGWFDEQFF
TGTGCCAGCAGTTCCGGGACAGGGTGGTTCGATGAGCAGTTCTTC
>-|-|TRBV10-3|TRBJ1-1
CATLAPGDRLNTEAFF
TGTGCCACCTTGGCCCCAGGTGACAGACTTAACACTGAAGCTTTCTTT
>-|-|TRBV6-2/TRBV6-3|TRBJ2-7
CASSYSRQKQRGEQYF
TGTGCCAGCAGTTACTCGAGACAGAAACAAAGGGGCGAGCAGTACTTC
>many|TRBD2|TRBV6-5|TRBJ2-1
CASSHGGSEPFF
TGTGCCAGCAGCCACGGGGGGTCCGAGCCGTTCTTC
>-|-|TRBV20-1|TRBJ1-5
CSAEDISNQPQHF
TGCAGTGCGGAAGACATTAGCAATCAGCCCCAGCATTTT
>-|-|TRBV20-1|TRBJ2-4
CSAGDSAKNIQYF
TGCAGTGCTGGTGACAGCGCCAAAAACATTCAGTACTTC
>-|-|TRBV7-8|TRBJ1-5
CASSWYGGQHATQPQHF
TGTGCCAGCAGCTGGTATGGCGGTCAGCATGCCACCCAGCCCCAGCATTTT
>-|TRBD2|TRBV9|TRBJ2-3
CASSPGLAMISTDTQYF
TGTGCCAGCAGCCCCGGACTAGCGATGATTAGCACAGATACGCAGTATTTT
>-|-|TRBV29-1|TRBJ2-3
CSVEEQATDTQYF
TGCAGCGTTGAGGAGCAGGCCACAGATACGCAGTATTTT
>few|-|TRBV19|TRBJ2-1
CASSRPGVSLEQFF
TGTGCCAGTAGTCGACCCGGGGTTTCATTGGAGCAGTTCTTC
>-|TRBD1|TRBV19|TRBJ1-1
CASSLQGAGAFF
TGTGCCAGTAGCTTACAGGGGGCAGGAGCTTTCTTT
>-|TRBD2|TRBV6-5|TRBJ2-1
CASSYPSGGWYNEQFF
TGTGCCAGCAGTTACCCTAGCGGGGGATGGTACAATGAGCAGTTCTTC
>-|TRBD2|TRBV4-2|TRBJ2-7
CASSQEPSGGYEQYF
TGTGCCAGCAGCCAAGAACCTAGCGGGGGCTACGAGCAGTACTTC
>many|TRBD2|TRBV12-3/TRBV12-4|TRBJ2-1
CASSPGGAGSYNEQFF
TGTGCCAGCAGCCCCGGGGGGGCGGGCTCCTACAATGAGCAGTTCTTC
>few|TRBD2|TRBV5-1|TRBJ2-2
CASSFGLAGALSGELFF
TGCGCCAGCAGCTTTGGACTAGCGGGGGCCCTTTCCGGGGAGCTGTTTTTT
>-|-|TRBV5-1|TRBJ2-2
CASSHGPGELFF
TGCGCCAGCAGCCATGGACCCGGGGAGCTGTTTTTT
>few|TRBD1|TRBV9|TRBJ2-7
CASSVGVTGGYEQYF
TGTGCCAGCAGCGTAGGTGTGACAGGGGGTTACGAGCAGTACTTC